The 8 T cell receptor beta chains in this list originate from one sample, sequenced in a study of T cell changes during pregnancy in multiple sclerosis. TCRdb keeps only in-frame clones here, not all; method: immunoSEQ multiplex PCR. The sample contains fewer than 110,000 clones, around 92% of which appear only once. Specimen: peripheral blood, collected in the second trimester of pregnancy. The receptor source for this set is a female donor with multiple sclerosis, enrolled in a pregnancy study.

This clone has only a few counts. The chain couples TRBV28 to TRBJ1-2; D remains unclear. The V and J ends lost 2 bases and 8 bases respectively, with 12 bases between them. Germline V gene lookup returns CDR1 MDHEN and CDR2 SYDVKM. The CDR3 contains 13 residues. The CDR3 DNA is TGTGCCAGCAGTTTACGGGGAAGTAGGGGCTACACCTTC. Translated, it gives CASSLRGSRGYTF.

The chain couples TRBV27 to TRBJ2-7; 13 nucleotides match TRBD2. This CDR3 contains 17 residues. CDR1 and CDR2 from the germline V gene are MNHEY and SMNVEV (reference sequence). V shed 7 bases, J shed 4 bases, and the junction held 13 bases outside the gene matches. CDR3 amino acids: CASTVSRTSGSTYEQYF. In DNA, the CDR3 is TGTGCCAGCACCGTAAGCAGGACTAGCGGGAGTACGTACGAGCAGTACTTC.

The V gene is TRBV4-1, the J gene TRBJ2-1; 10 bases match TRBD2. This CDR3 is 16 amino acids long. Losses at the gene ends were 7 bases for V and 9 bases for J; bases not matched to a gene: 15. Germline V gene data show CDR1 as MGHRA and CDR2 as YSYEKL. The CDR3 bases are TGCGCCAGCACCGACCTTCTAGCGGGAGTGGGGAGTGAGCAGTTCTTC. Amino acid sequence: CASTDLLAGVGSEQFF.

V is TRBV9 and J is TRBJ1-4; D may be TRBD1 (6 bases). Per germline, CDR1 SGDLS and CDR2 YYNGEE. The ends were cut back, 3 bases at V and 4 bases at J, with 10 bases in the middle. This CDR3 is built from 14 residues. The chain's CDR3 is CASSADSFNEKLFF. DNA for the CDR3: TGTGCCAGCAGCGCGGACAGTTTTAATGAAAAACTGTTTTTT.

The table lists this clone with a count of one. The rearrangement joins TRBV12-1 to TRBJ1-5; the table's D gene call, TRBD1, was not cross checked with the DNA. TRBV12-1 is classified as a pseudogene. The CDR3 is made up of 15 amino acids. CDR3 residues: CASSLGDSGNQPQHF. The CDR3 DNA sequence: TGTGCCAGCAGCCTGGGGGACAGCGGCAATCAGCCCCAGCATTTT.

V gene TRBV2 combines with J gene TRBJ2-7; 8 bases agree with TRBD2. J was trimmed by 5 bases and V by 6 bases; bases with no gene match: 9. Germline values: CDR1 SNHLY, CDR2 FYNNEI. This CDR3 has 14 amino acids. This CDR3 reads CASRGRAGGHEQYF. The CDR3, as DNA: TGTGCCAGCAGGGGACGGGCGGGAGGCCACGAGCAGTACTTC. Using reference TRBV2 and TRBJ2-7 for the parts outside the CDR3, the full variable domain is EPEVTQTPSHQVTQMGQEVILRCVPISNHLYFYWYRQILGQKVEFLVSFYNNEISEKSEIFDDQFSVERPDGSNFTLKIRSTKLEDSAMYFCASRGRAGGHEQYFGPGTRLTVT.

This chain uses TRBV7-2 with TRBJ2-3, with 9 bases aligning to TRBD2. The CDR3 totals 15 residues. V gave up 1 base and J gave up 4 bases; unmatched junction bases: 3. Looked up from germline, CDR1 is SGHTA and CDR2 is FQGNSA. The CDR3 protein is CASSLGAGGPDTQYF. The DNA of the CDR3 is TGTGCCAGCAGCTTAGGAGCGGGAGGACCAGATACGCAGTATTTT. Filled out from reference TRBV7-2 and TRBJ2-3, the complete variable domain reads GAGVSQSPSNKVTEKGKDVELRCDPISGHTALYWYRQSLGQGLEFLIYFQGNSAPDKSGLPSDRFSAERTGGSVSTLTIQRTQQEDSAVYLCASSLGAGGPDTQYFGPGTRLTVL.

This clone appeared many times. This rearrangement joins TRBV6-4 to TRBJ1-5; 8 bases map to TRBD1. The CDR3 length is 17 residues. Trimming at V came to 2 bases and at J to 3 bases, leaving 9 bases not matched to a gene. CDR1 MRHNA and CDR2 SNTAGT come from the germline V gene. CDR3 region: CASSDRLGTGHNQPQHF. CDR3 coding DNA: TGTGCCAGCAGTGACCGTCTGGGGACAGGACACAATCAGCCCCAGCATTTT.